This T cell receptor (beta chain) was profiled in a study of blood T cell repertoires in COVID-19. Study-level information: In each case, the material was cDNA or gDNA derived from T cells, B-cell-depleted T cells, or PBMCs.

Per the germline V gene, CDR1 is SGHRS and CDR2 is YFSETQ. Trimming shortened V by 2 bases and J by 4 bases, and 6 bases separated the two germline ends. The CDR3 runs 13 residues. TCRdb's copy holds only in-frame clones and misses some; the assay was immunoSEQ multiplex PCR. The top ten clones hold approximately 4.1% of a sample with 100,000 or so clones, under 95% of them seen once. The sequenced sample was peripheral blood. The chain employs TRBV5-1 and TRBJ1-4; D possibly corresponds to TRBD1 (5 bases). This TCR was sampled from a woman between 50 and 59 years old in a cohort sampled during active COVID-19. This chain's CDR3 is CASSLQDNEKLFF. In DNA, the CDR3 is TGCGCCAGCAGCTTACAGGATAATGAAAAACTGTTTTTT.